This entry lists 20 T cell receptor beta chains sequenced from one sample in a study of T cells in women clearing cervical HPV infection. Profiled with immunoSEQ multiplex PCR; TCRdb holds only in-frame clones, not every one. The sample data list about 25,000 clones. Sample: blood buffy coat. The receptors originated from a woman between 18 and 75 years old with a cervical HPV16 infection that either progressed to CIN3+ or cleared (not recorded which).

Concerning this clone: Coverage ceases 3 residues before the CDR3 finishes, and the germline J gene fills in the end. The chain links TRBV19 to TRBJ1-1; TRBD1 might be the D (5 bases). The V gene lost 3 bases and the J gene lost 7 bases, with 9 bases spanning the gap. The CDR3 spans 12 residues. Germline loops: CDR1 LNHDA, CDR2 SQIVND (reference sequence). The part of the CDR3 DNA that was read is TGTGCCAGTAGTATTCAGGGCTTTGAA. It specifies CASSIQGFE. The full CDR3 protein reads CASSIQGFEAFF.

CDR3 DNA (partial): TGTGCCAGCAGCCCCCGGGACAGAAGCACAGATACG. It yields the protein CASSPRDRSTDT. The whole CDR3 sequence is CASSPRDRSTDTQYF. The chain has TRBV4-2 and TRBJ2-3; TRBD1 matches 7 bases. Read sequence stops 3 residues before the CDR3 end, and the germline J gene provides the missing end. This CDR3 has 15 residues. The J segment lost 0 bases and the V segment lost 4 bases, leaving 4 bases of the junction unmatched. Germline V gene lookup returns CDR1 LGHNA and CDR2 YNFKEQ.

A note on this clone: The read ends 3 residues early relative to the CDR3; the germline J gene fills the gap. This sequence joins TRBV6-1 and TRBJ1-1; TRBD1 aligns across 12 bases. In germline, CDR1 is MNHNS, CDR2 SASEGT. The CDR3 runs to 15 residues. The ends lost 3 bases at V and 4 bases at J; junction bases unmatched: 3. The CDR3 loop reads CASSEGTGGGTEAFF. The DNA read from the CDR3 is TGTGCCAGCAGTGAGGGGACAGGGGGCGGCACTGAA.

In the case of this clone: The CDR3 is cut off 3 residues early in the read; its end comes from the germline J gene. The V call is TRBV6-2 or TRBV6-3, the J call TRBJ2-5, with a tentative D call TRBD2 (5 bases). Germline values: CDR1 MNHEY, CDR2 SVGEGT. V was pared by 6 bases and J by 5 bases, with 16 bases between. This CDR3 comprises 14 residues. Here the CDR3 reads CASRPPSRPETQYF. CDR3 DNA, as far as it was read: TGTGCCAGCAGGCCCCCTAGCCGCCCTGAGACC.

About this clone: The observed sequence ends 3 residues before the CDR3 terminus, with the missing tail filled in from the germline J gene. This chain connects TRBV29-1 to TRBJ2-5, with 7 bases lining up with TRBD1. Looked up from germline, CDR1 is SQVTM and CDR2 is ANQGSEA. The CDR3 contains 15 residues. V lost 3 bases, J lost 7 bases, and 14 bases stayed unmatched. Here the CDR3 reads CSVDESQGVGGTQYF. The DNA read from the CDR3 is TGCAGCGTTGACGAGAGTCAGGGGGTTGGGGGGACC.

Note on this clone: The CDR3 extends 3 residues past the end of the read, so its final part is completed from the germline J gene. The chain combines TRBV7-2 with TRBJ2-4; D is undetermined. CDR3 length: 15 amino acids. Germline-derived CDR1 and CDR2 are SGHTA and FQGNSA. The covered CDR3 bases are TGTGCCAGCAGCTTAGCAGACACAAAGGGCCTTGGT. It specifies CASSLADTKGLG. The CDR3 in its entirety is CASSLADTKGLGQYF.

As to this clone: Read coverage stops 3 residues before the CDR3 terminus; the germline J gene supplies the remainder. The chain employs TRBV7-9 and TRBJ2-5; D is perhaps TRBD2 (6 bases). This CDR3 has 14 residues. The V gene lost 4 bases and the J gene lost 5 bases, with 14 bases spanning the gap. The germline V gene encodes CDR1 SEHNR and CDR2 FQNEAQ (reference sequence). The DNA read from the CDR3 is TGTGCCAGCAGCTCTTCCAGGGAGGAGGAGACC. The encoded protein is CASSSSREEET. The complete CDR3 reads CASSSSREEETQYF.

A word on this clone: The read halts 3 residues ahead of the CDR3 end, with the missing end drawn from the germline J gene. The genes are TRBV5-1 and TRBJ2-1, with TRBD2 matching over 9 bases. This CDR3 has 15 residues. J was trimmed by 7 bases and V by 0 bases; bases with no gene match: 5. From germline, CDR1 is SGHRS and CDR2 YFSETQ. CDR3 bases read: TGCGCCAGCAGCTTGGAGGCGGGGGGGTTTAATGAG. It yields the protein CASSLEAGGFNE. The CDR3 as a whole reads CASSLEAGGFNEQFF.

As regards this clone: The CDR3 is cut off 3 residues early in the read; its end comes from the germline J gene. The chain is built from TRBV20-1 and TRBJ2-3; 16 bases line up with TRBD2. This CDR3 contains 16 residues. The germline gives CDR1 DFQATT, CDR2 SNEGSKA (reference sequence). The covered CDR3 bases are TGCAGTGCTCTCGGGACTAGCGGGGGGGCCGGGGAGACG. Amino acid sequence: CSALGTSGGAGET. The entire CDR3 reads CSALGTSGGAGETQYF.

This clone ranks as medium-sized (0.01 to 0.1%) in terms of frequency. The sequenced part of the CDR3 DNA is TGTGCCAGCAGTCTGGACACTAACTATGGC. As protein: CASSLDTNYG. The whole CDR3 region reads CASSLDTNYGYTF. This chain links TRBV6-2 or TRBV6-3 with TRBJ1-2, with a weak D call TRBD1 (5 bases). Read coverage stops 3 residues before the CDR3 terminus; the germline J gene supplies the remainder. CDR1 is MNHEY, CDR2 SVGEGT, per germline. The CDR3 is made up of 13 amino acids. Trimming left V 5 bases short and J 0 bases short, with 7 bases between.

Turning to this clone: The junction departs from germline at one end; a sequencing error may be responsible. The read comes to an end 3 residues before the CDR3 does, leaving the germline J gene to fill in the end. The rearrangement joins TRBV4-2 to TRBJ1-4; 8 bases are a match to TRBD1. The CDR3 is 16 amino acids. Germline V gene sequence: CDR1 LGHNA, CDR2 YNFKEQ. The CDR3 here is CASSQGEGTGGEKLFF. Incomplete CDR3 DNA: TGCGCCAGCAGCCAAGGTGAAGGGACAGGAGGTGAAAAA.

As concerns this clone: The read is 3 residues too short to cover the CDR3 end, so that end is filled in from the germline J gene. V is TRBV20-1 and J is TRBJ2-2, with 10 bases that match TRBD2. The CDR3 is 15 residues long. Germline-derived CDR1 and CDR2 are DFQATT and SNEGSKA (reference sequence). Trimming at V came to 3 bases and at J to 6 bases, leaving 7 bases not matched to a gene. CDR3 region: CSASTQRGGAGELFF. The CDR3 bases that were read are TGCAGTGCTAGTACCCAGCGGGGGGGAGCCGGGGAG.

Of note for this clone: The read comes to an end 3 residues before the CDR3 does, leaving the germline J gene to fill in the end. The chain joins TRBV30 to TRBJ1-5, with D uncertain. The CDR3 length is 13 residues. Trimming took off 3 bases at V and 6 bases at J, with 12 bases between the two ends. The germline CDR1 and CDR2 sequences are GTSNPN and SVGIG (reference sequence). The part of the CDR3 DNA that was read is TGTGCCTGGAGCCCAGGTGGGCCTCAGCCC. Translating gives CAWSPGGPQP. The complete CDR3 sequence is CAWSPGGPQPQHF.

A note on this clone: The read comes to an end 3 residues before the CDR3 does, leaving the germline J gene to fill in the end. The V call is TRBV5-1, the J call TRBJ2-5, with D tentatively TRBD1 (6 bases). This CDR3 is built from 13 residues. Germline assignment: CDR1 SGHRS and CDR2 YFSETQ. V gave up 4 bases and J gave up 4 bases, with 11 bases separating them. This CDR3 reads CASSVQGRETQYF. CDR3 bases read: TGCGCCAGCAGCGTTCAGGGGAGAGAGACC.

A word on this clone: The read falls 3 residues short of the CDR3 end, and the missing part is taken from the germline J gene. This chain joins TRBV6-1 and TRBJ1-4; TRBD1 matches 7 bases. The CDR3 loop spans 14 amino acids. J gave up 8 bases and V 4 bases, and 7 bases lay outside the gene matches. The germline V gene has CDR1 MNHNS and CDR2 SASEGT. The CDR3 is CASSAGQAREKLFF. CDR3 DNA (partial): TGTGCCAGCAGTGCCGGACAGGCGCGGGAAAAA.

Concerning this clone itself: The CDR3 goes on 3 residues after the read ends, and that part is filled in from the germline J gene. This rearrangement joins TRBV5-1 to TRBJ2-6; 7 bases line up with TRBD1. V was pared by 0 bases and J by 0 bases, with 9 bases of the junction left unmatched. Germline assignment: CDR1 SGHRS and CDR2 YFSETQ. There are 19 residues in the CDR3. The CDR3 loop is CASSLVSVAGGSGANVLTF. The CDR3 bases that were read are TGCGCCAGCAGCTTGGTCTCGGTTGCAGGGGGCTCTGGGGCCAACGTC.

Regarding this clone: The CDR3 goes on 3 residues after the read ends, and that part is filled in from the germline J gene. J is TRBJ1-5 and V is TRBV2; tentatively, D is TRBD1 (6 bases). CDR1 and CDR2 (germline): SNHLY, FYNNEI. CDR3 size: 14 residues. V was shortened by 5 bases and J by 2 bases, with 10 bases between the two germline ends. The part of the CDR3 DNA that was read is TGTGCCAGCAGTCCAGAGGGGGGCAATCAGCCC. Translated, it gives CASSPEGGNQP. The CDR3 in its entirety is CASSPEGGNQPQHF.

About this clone itself: The read ends 3 residues shy of where the CDR3 ends; the end is completed using the germline J gene. The V and J genes are TRBV3-1 (or the pseudogene TRBV3-2) and TRBJ2-7; 8 positions agree with TRBD2. V lost 3 bases, J lost 5 bases, and 12 bases stayed unmatched. Germline loops: CDR1 LGHDT, CDR2 YNNKEL (reference sequence). This CDR3 spans 16 amino acids. The sequenced part of the CDR3 DNA is TGTGCCAGCAGCCAGCCCTCTGACGGGGGGGCCCACGAG. This gives the protein CASSQPSDGGAHE. In full, the CDR3 is CASSQPSDGGAHEQYF.

Regarding this clone: The read terminates 3 residues before the CDR3 end, so the remaining end is supplied by the germline J gene. The chain joins TRBV30 to TRBJ2-3, with D possibly matching TRBD1 (6 bases). This CDR3 contains 15 residues. V was pared by 0 bases and J by 0 bases, with 10 bases between. Germline V gene data show CDR1 as GTSNPN and CDR2 as SVGIG (reference sequence). This chain's CDR3 is CAWSVVGASTDTQYF. The DNA read from the CDR3 is TGTGCCTGGAGTGTGGTGGGGGCGAGCACAGATACG.

Concerning this clone itself: The read terminates 3 residues ahead of where the CDR3 ends, so the germline J gene completes it. The chain uses TRBV18 and TRBJ2-3, with 10 bases fitting TRBD1. The CDR3 loop spans 15 amino acids. Looked up from germline, CDR1 is KGHSH and CDR2 is LQKENI. CDR3 DNA (partial): TGTGCCAGCTCCCCTATGGGGGACAGGGGAGAGACG. This codes for CASSPMGDRGET. The full-length CDR3 reads as CASSPMGDRGETQYF.